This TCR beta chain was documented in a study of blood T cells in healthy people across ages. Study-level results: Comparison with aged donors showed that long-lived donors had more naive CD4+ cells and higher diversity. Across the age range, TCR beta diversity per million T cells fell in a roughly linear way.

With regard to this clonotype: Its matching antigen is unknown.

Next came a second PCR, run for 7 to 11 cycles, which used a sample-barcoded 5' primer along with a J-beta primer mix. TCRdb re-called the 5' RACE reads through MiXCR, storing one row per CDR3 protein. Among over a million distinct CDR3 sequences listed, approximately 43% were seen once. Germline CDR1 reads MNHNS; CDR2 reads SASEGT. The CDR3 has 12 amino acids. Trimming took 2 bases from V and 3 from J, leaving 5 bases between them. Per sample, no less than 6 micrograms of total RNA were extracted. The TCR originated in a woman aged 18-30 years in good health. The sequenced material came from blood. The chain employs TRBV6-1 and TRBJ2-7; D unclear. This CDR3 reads CASSEILYEQYF. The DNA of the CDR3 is TGTGCCAGCAGTGAAATCCTCTACGAGCAGTACTTC.